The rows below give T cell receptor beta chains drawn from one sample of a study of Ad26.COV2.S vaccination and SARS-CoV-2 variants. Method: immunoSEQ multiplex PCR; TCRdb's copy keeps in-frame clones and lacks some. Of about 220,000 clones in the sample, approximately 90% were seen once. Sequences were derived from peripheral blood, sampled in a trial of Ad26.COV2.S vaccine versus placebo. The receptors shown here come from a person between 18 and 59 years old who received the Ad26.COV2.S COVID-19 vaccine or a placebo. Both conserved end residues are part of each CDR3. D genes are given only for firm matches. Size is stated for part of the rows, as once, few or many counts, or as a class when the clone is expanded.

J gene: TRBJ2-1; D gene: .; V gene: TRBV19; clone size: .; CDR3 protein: CASSIGRAGEQFF; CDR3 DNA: TGTGCCAGTAGTATTGGCAGGGCGGGGGAGCAGTTCTTC
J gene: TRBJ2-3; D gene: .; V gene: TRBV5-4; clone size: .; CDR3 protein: CASNFGGAPGDTQYF; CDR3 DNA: TGTGCCAGCAATTTCGGCGGGGCCCCGGGGGATACGCAGTATTTT
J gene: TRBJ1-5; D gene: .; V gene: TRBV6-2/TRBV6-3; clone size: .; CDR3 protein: CASSSEGGADQPQHF; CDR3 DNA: TGTGCCAGCAGTTCTGAGGGGGGCGCGGATCAGCCCCAGCATTTT
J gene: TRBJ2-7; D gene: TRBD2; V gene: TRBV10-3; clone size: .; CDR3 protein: CAIRDYRLAGGIANEQYF; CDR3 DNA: TGTGCCATCAGGGATTATAGACTAGCGGGCGGAATCGCTAACGAGCAGTACTTC
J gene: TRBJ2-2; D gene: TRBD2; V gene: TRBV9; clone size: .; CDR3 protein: CASSIYGGGAAGELFF; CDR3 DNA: TGTGCCAGCAGCATTTACGGGGGAGGGGCAGCCGGGGAGCTGTTTTTT
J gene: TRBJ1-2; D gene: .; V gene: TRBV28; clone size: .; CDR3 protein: CASGELGNGYTF; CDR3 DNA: TGTGCCAGCGGTGAACTAGGAAACGGCTACACCTTC
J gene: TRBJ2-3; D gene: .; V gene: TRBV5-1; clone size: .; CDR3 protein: CASAGKGGTDTQYF; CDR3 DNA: TGCGCCAGCGCGGGCAAAGGGGGTACAGATACGCAGTATTTT
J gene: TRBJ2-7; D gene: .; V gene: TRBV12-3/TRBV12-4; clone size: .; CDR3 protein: CASSWGRHEQYF; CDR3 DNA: TGTGCCAGCAGCTGGGGACGACACGAGCAGTACTTC
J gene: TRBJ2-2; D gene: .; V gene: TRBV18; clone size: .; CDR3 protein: CASSAGQSNTGELFF; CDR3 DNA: TGTGCCAGCTCAGCCGGACAGTCAAACACCGGGGAGCTGTTTTTT
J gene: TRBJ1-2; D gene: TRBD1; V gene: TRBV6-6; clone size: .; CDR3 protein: CASSYSGTVYGYTF; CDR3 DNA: TGTGCCAGCAGTTACTCCGGGACAGTCTATGGCTACACCTTC
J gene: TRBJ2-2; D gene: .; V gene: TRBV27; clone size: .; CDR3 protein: CASTGSQGISTGELFF; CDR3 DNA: TGTGCCAGCACCGGGAGTCAGGGTATATCGACCGGGGAGCTGTTTTTT
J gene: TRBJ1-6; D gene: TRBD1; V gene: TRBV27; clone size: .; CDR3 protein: CASSLSGQANSPLHF; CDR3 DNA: TGTGCCAGCAGTTTATCGGGACAGGCCAATTCACCCCTCCACTTT
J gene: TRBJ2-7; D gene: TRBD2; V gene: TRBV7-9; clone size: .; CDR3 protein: CASSLGTSGRLRGYEQYF; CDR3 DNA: TGTGCCAGCAGCTTAGGGACTAGCGGGAGGCTCAGAGGCTACGAGCAGTACTTC
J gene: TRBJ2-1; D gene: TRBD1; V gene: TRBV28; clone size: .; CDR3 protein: CASRTTGPEQFF; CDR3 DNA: TGTGCCAGCAGAACGACAGGGCCGGAGCAGTTCTTC
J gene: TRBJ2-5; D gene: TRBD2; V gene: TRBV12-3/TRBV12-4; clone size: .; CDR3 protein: CASRGGIRETQYF; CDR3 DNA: TGTGCCAGCAGGGGGGGGATCAGGGAGACCCAGTACTTC
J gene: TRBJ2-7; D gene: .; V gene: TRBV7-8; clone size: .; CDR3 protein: CASSFGTQYYEQYF; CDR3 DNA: TGTGCCAGCAGCTTCGGGACCCAATATTACGAGCAGTACTTC
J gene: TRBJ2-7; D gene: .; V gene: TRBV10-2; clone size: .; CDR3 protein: CASIDAGPRSYEQYF; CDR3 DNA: TGCGCCAGCATCGACGCGGGGCCACGATCTTACGAGCAGTACTTC
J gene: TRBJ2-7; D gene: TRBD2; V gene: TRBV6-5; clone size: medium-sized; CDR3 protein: CASSYSSGGAYEQYF; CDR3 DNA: TGTGCCAGCAGTTATTCTAGCGGGGGGGCCTACGAGCAGTACTTC
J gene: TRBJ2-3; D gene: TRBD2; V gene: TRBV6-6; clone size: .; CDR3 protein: CASSRLAGARTDTQYF; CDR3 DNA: TGTGCCAGCAGCCGACTAGCGGGGGCACGCACAGATACGCAGTATTTT
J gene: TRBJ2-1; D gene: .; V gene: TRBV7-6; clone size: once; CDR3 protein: CASSLSRFGGARNNEQFF; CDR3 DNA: TGTGCCAGCAGCTTAAGTCGGTTTGGGGGGGCACGGAACAATGAGCAGTTCTTC
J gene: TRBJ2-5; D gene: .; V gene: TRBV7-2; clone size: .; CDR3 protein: CASSSTGETQYF; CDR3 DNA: TGTGCCAGCAGTTCCACCGGGGAGACCCAGTACTTC
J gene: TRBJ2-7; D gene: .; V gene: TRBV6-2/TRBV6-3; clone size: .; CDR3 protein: CASSSSGARYLQQYF; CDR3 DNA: TGTGCCAGCAGTTCGTCCGGGGCCCGCTACCTACAGCAGTACTTC
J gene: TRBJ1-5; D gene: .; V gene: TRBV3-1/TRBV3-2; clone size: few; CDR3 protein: CASSPAPRAVSNQPQHF; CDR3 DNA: TGTGCCAGCAGCCCAGCTCCAAGGGCAGTTAGCAATCAGCCCCAGCATTTT